This is a list of T cell receptor beta chains from one sample in a study of cytomegalovirus exposure and HLA in healthy donors. Profiled with immunoSEQ multiplex PCR; TCRdb holds only in-frame clones, not every one. The table has around 140,000 clones, roughly 71% seen once. Sequencing was done on a sample of PBMCs. The receptors were gathered from a middle-aged woman in good health and CMV-seronegative. Each CDR3 is given with its conserved first and last residue. The D gene is left open where the match is weak. Size values are once, few and many counts, or a class for expanded clones, and some rows have none.

clone_size	d_call	v_call	j_call	cdr3_aa	cdr3_nt
few	NA	TRBV5-4	TRBJ1-2	CASSPAGSENYGYTF	TGTGCCAGCAGCCCTGCTGGGAGTGAAAACTATGGCTACACCTTC
NA	NA	TRBV6-5	TRBJ1-2	CASSYRTAYGYTF	TGTGCCAGCAGTTACCGGACAGCCTATGGCTACACCTTC
NA	TRBD1	TRBV6-5	TRBJ1-2	CASSFTGAGGYGYTF	TGTGCCAGCAGTTTCACAGGGGCGGGAGGGTATGGCTACACCTTC
NA	NA	TRBV29-1	TRBJ1-1	CSVVGDTEAFF	TGCAGCGTTGTCGGGGACACTGAAGCTTTCTTT
once	NA	TRBV19	TRBJ2-7	CASSEPGYSYEQYF	TGTGCCAGTAGTGAACCCGGGTACTCCTACGAGCAGTACTTC
few	TRBD1	TRBV9	TRBJ2-1	CASSTWDRETSYNEQFF	TGTGCCAGCAGCACATGGGACAGGGAGACATCCTACAATGAGCAGTTCTTC
NA	NA	TRBV5-1	TRBJ1-2	CASSPQVNYGYTF	TGCGCCAGCAGCCCACAGGTTAACTATGGCTACACCTTC
once	NA	TRBV5-1	TRBJ1-1	CASSPGDLGTEAFF	TGCGCCAGCAGCCCAGGGGATCTGGGCACTGAAGCTTTCTTT
once	NA	TRBV7-8	TRBJ2-5	CASSLVLGREETQYF	TGTGCCAGCAGCTTAGTCTTGGGCAGGGAAGAGACCCAGTACTTC
NA	NA	TRBV9	TRBJ1-3	CASSLTIGQSLSGNTIYF	TGTGCCAGCAGCCTCACTATCGGACAGTCGCTCTCTGGAAACACCATATATTTT
NA	TRBD1	TRBV7-9	TRBJ1-1	CASSALRTGYTEAFF	TGTGCCAGCAGCGCGCTCCGGACAGGCTACACTGAAGCTTTCTTT
NA	NA	TRBV28	TRBJ1-1	CASSPPGGKNTEAFF	TGTGCCAGCAGCCCCCCCGGGGGTAAGAACACTGAAGCTTTCTTT
NA	NA	TRBV5-1	TRBJ2-3	CASSLQQGGTDTQYF	TGCGCCAGCAGCTTGCAACAGGGAGGCACAGATACGCAGTATTTT
NA	NA	TRBV29-1	TRBJ1-2	CSVGGAGWGRSGYTF	TGCAGCGTTGGGGGCGCCGGATGGGGGCGGAGTGGCTACACCTTC
few	NA	TRBV27	TRBJ1-4	CASSFWGANEKLFF	TGTGCCAGCAGTTTCTGGGGGGCTAATGAAAAACTGTTTTTT
NA	NA	TRBV15	TRBJ1-2	CATSRDRAPRGYTF	TGTGCCACCAGCAGAGACAGGGCTCCACGAGGCTACACCTTC
NA	TRBD1	TRBV5-1	TRBJ1-6	CASSFNRDRTSPLHF	TGCGCCAGCAGCTTTAATCGGGACAGAACTTCACCCCTCCACTTT
few	TRBD1	TRBV30	TRBJ2-7	CAWTSRQGVLLSYEQYF	TGTGCCTGGACGTCCCGACAGGGGGTACTTCTCTCCTACGAGCAGTACTTC
NA	NA	TRBV29-1	TRBJ1-2	CSVVDSIYYGYTF	TGCAGCGTTGTTGACAGTATTTACTATGGCTACACCTTC
NA	TRBD1	TRBV5-1	TRBJ1-4	CASSGTGGRSEKLFF	TGCGCCAGCAGCGGGACAGGGGGCAGGAGTGAAAAACTGTTTTTT
NA	TRBD2	TRBV28	TRBJ2-7	CASVPSGEYYEQYF	TGTGCCAGCGTCCCTAGCGGGGAATACTACGAGCAGTACTTC
NA	TRBD2	TRBV27	TRBJ2-5	CASGRIAGGLETQYF	TGTGCCAGCGGCCGAATAGCGGGGGGGCTGGAGACCCAGTACTTC
few	TRBD1	TRBV7-2	TRBJ1-4	CASSLAGTGGIGEKLFF	TGTGCCAGCAGCTTAGCGGGAACAGGGGGTATTGGTGAAAAACTGTTTTTT
NA	NA	TRBV4-3	TRBJ1-6	CASSQDQAGWGVGNSPLHF	TGCGCCAGCAGCCAAGATCAGGCAGGGTGGGGCGTTGGGAATTCACCCCTCCACTTT
NA	NA	TRBV4-2	TRBJ1-3	CASSQDTGISGNTIYF	TGTGCCAGCAGCCAAGATACGGGGATTTCTGGAAACACCATATATTTT
NA	NA	TRBV2	TRBJ1-2	CASSAGRLGYTF	TGTGCCAGCAGTGCCGGGAGGCTTGGCTACACCTTC
once	NA	TRBV7-7	TRBJ2-1	CASSLGGLSYNEQFF	TGTGCTAGCAGCTTAGGAGGTCTCTCCTACAATGAGCAGTTCTTC
NA	NA	TRBV6-5	TRBJ1-1	CASSYSNSGSTEAFF	TGTGCCAGCAGTTACTCGAATTCGGGGAGCACTGAAGCTTTCTTT
NA	NA	TRBV19	TRBJ1-4	CASSTTGQEKLFF	TGTGCCAGTAGTACGACAGGTCAGGAAAAACTGTTTTTT
NA	TRBD2	TRBV7-6	TRBJ2-3	CASSLELSGGSSSTDTQYF	TGTGCCAGCAGCTTAGAATTGAGCGGGGGATCTTCTAGCACAGATACGCAGTATTTT
NA	TRBD1	TRBV5-6	TRBJ1-5	CASSSRGLFNQPQHF	TGTGCCAGCAGCTCCAGGGGGTTGTTCAATCAGCCCCAGCATTTT
NA	NA	TRBV6-5	TRBJ2-2	CASSYGGGARTGELFF	TGTGCCAGCAGTTATGGAGGGGGGGCCAGAACCGGGGAGCTGTTTTTT
NA	TRBD1	TRBV4-1	TRBJ1-2	CASSRGGQGGLNYGYTF	TGCGCCAGCAGTAGAGGGGGACAGGGAGGCCTTAACTATGGCTACACCTTC
NA	NA	TRBV5-1	TRBJ2-5	CASRRGSGETQYF	TGCGCCAGCAGACGGGGGTCGGGGGAGACCCAGTACTTC
NA	TRBD1	TRBV28	TRBJ1-1	CASSYRQGRNTEAFF	TGTGCCAGCAGTTACCGACAGGGTAGGAACACTGAAGCTTTCTTT
NA	NA	TRBV7-8	TRBJ1-2	CASSYGFGRDYGYTF	TGTGCCAGCAGCTACGGTTTTGGCAGGGACTATGGCTACACCTTC
once	NA	TRBV29-1	TRBJ1-2	CSVVGQSYGYTF	TGCAGCGTTGTGGGGCAGAGTTATGGCTACACCTTC
NA	NA	TRBV7-9	TRBJ1-3	CASSPRRKDSSGNTIYF	TGTGCCAGCAGCCCCAGAAGGAAAGACAGCTCTGGAAACACCATATATTTT
NA	NA	TRBV4-1	TRBJ1-1	CASSQGWGAEAFF	TGCGCCAGCAGCCAAGGGTGGGGCGCTGAAGCTTTCTTT
NA	TRBD1	TRBV6-1	TRBJ1-2	CASSARDRDYGYTF	TGTGCCAGCAGTGCCCGGGACAGGGACTATGGCTACACCTTC
NA	NA	TRBV6-1	TRBJ2-7	CASSTRDTSEQYF	TGTGCCAGCAGTACCCGGGACACCTCCGAGCAGTACTTC
NA	TRBD1	TRBV7-6	TRBJ2-3	CASSAYSDRADTQYF	TGTGCCAGCAGCGCATACAGCGACAGGGCAGATACGCAGTATTTT
NA	TRBD1	TRBV5-1	TRBJ1-1	CASSSQGASTEAFF	TGCGCCAGCAGCTCGCAGGGGGCGAGCACTGAAGCTTTCTTT
NA	NA	TRBV7-9	TRBJ1-4	CASSLRSPNEKLFF	TGTGCCAGCAGCTTACGGAGTCCTAATGAAAAACTGTTTTTT
NA	NA	TRBV2	TRBJ2-1	CASSDVRGVFGTYNEQFF	TGTGCCAGCAGTGATGTCAGGGGGGTTTTCGGGACTTACAATGAGCAGTTCTTC
once	NA	TRBV5-1	TRBJ1-1	CASSLGAWESEAFF	TGCGCCAGCAGCTTGGGGGCTTGGGAGTCGGAAGCTTTCTTT